This TCR beta chain was identified in a study of read filtering for tumor transcriptome and immune sequencing. On the study more broadly: TCR-mapped reads were about 3.5 to 10.27 million with IR-seq versus about 85 to 1,300 with RNA-seq. General study findings and limits: IR-seq and RNA-seq agreed better without single-read clonotypes. About 81.9% of IR-seq clonotypes had one read, totaling approximately 3.5% of reads; RNA-seq: approximately 73% and 42%.

This clonotype came up many times. Its antigen is still unknown. The library was built from 400 ng RNA with molecular barcoded adaptors for alpha/delta and beta/gamma chains. TCRdb fed the reads into MiXCR, producing one record per CDR3 protein. The table has over 90,000 distinct CDR3 sequences, around a fifth seen once. CDR3 length: 14 residues. Between the trimmed V and J ends, which lost 3 bases and 4 bases, there was a span of 9 bases. Germline CDR1 is KGHDR and CDR2 is SFDVKD. This sequence originates from a donor at least 40 years old with multiple myeloma. This chain uses TRBV24-1 with TRBJ1-5, with D possibly being TRBD1 (6 bases). Sequencing input: a population of CD138-negative cells sorted from bone marrow. CDR3 amino acids: CATSDPQGNQPQHF. CDR3 DNA sequence: TGTGCCACCAGTGATCCCCAGGGGAATCAGCCCCAGCATTTT.